This TCR beta chain was identified in a study of neurological immune-mediated disorders. Study observations and caveats: Sharing of CDR3 amino acid sequences among expanded clones across subjects was absent, suggesting private repertoires in all groups.

Unsorted libraries were generated from 2 million PBMCs held at -80 degrees C. This clonotype was counted ten times or more. Its target is unknown. Synthesis of cDNA used 5'RACE (with 10-nucleotide random UMIs). TCRdb fed the 5' RACE reads into MiXCR, producing one record per CDR3 protein. Of about 30,000 distinct CDR3 sequences in the sample, about 12% are singletons; the top ten hold around 7.6%. The CDR3 consists of 14 residues. The germline CDR1 and CDR2 sequences are SGHTA and FQGNSA. V lost 4 bases to trimming and J lost 5 bases, with 13 bases between them. The clonotype comes from a man between 60 and 75 years old in good health. Sequenced material: PBMCs. The rearrangement uses TRBV7-2 and TRBJ2-3; D unclear. CDR3 sequence (DNA): TGTGCCAGCAGCTCCATTCTAGGCGGAGATACGCAGTATTTT. It codes for CASSSILGGDTQYF.